The rows below give T cell receptor beta chains drawn from one sample of a study of blood T cells in healthy people across ages. TCRdb re-called the 5' RACE reads through MiXCR, storing one row per CDR3 protein. The repertoire includes 1,500,000 or so distinct CDR3 sequences, around 59% of them detected once, and 5% to 7% sits in the top ten. Specimen: blood. The receptors derive from a man aged 18-30 years in good health. Both conserved end residues are part of each CDR3. D genes are given only for firm matches. The size entry is marked missing in some rows and otherwise reads once, few, many or a size class.

size: few; D: -; V: TRBV5-8; J: TRBJ1-2; CDR3: CASSLHGGDYGYTF; DNA: TGTGCCAGCAGCTTGCACGGGGGGGACTATGGCTACACCTTC
size: -; D: -; V: TRBV4-3; J: TRBJ2-1; CDR3: CAGSQGASSYNEQFF; DNA: TGCGCCGGCAGCCAGGGCGCGAGCTCCTACAATGAGCAGTTCTTC
size: -; D: TRBD1; V: TRBV3-1; J: TRBJ2-5; CDR3: CASSQGTGDNEQYF; DNA: TGTGCCAGCAGCCAGGGGACAGGGGACAATGAGCAGTACTTC
size: few; D: TRBD2; V: TRBV20-1; J: TRBJ2-7; CDR3: CSARDWLAGSYEQYF; DNA: TGCAGTGCTAGAGATTGGCTAGCGGGGTCCTACGAGCAGTACTTC
size: few; D: TRBD1; V: TRBV20-1; J: TRBJ1-1; CDR3: CSAFRTGGNTEAFF; DNA: TGCAGTGCTTTTAGAACAGGGGGGAACACTGAAGCTTTCTTT
size: -; D: TRBD1; V: TRBV5-6; J: TRBJ2-1; CDR3: CASSEDRDRYNEQFF; DNA: TGTGCCAGCAGCGAGGACAGGGATCGCTACAATGAGCAGTTCTTC
size: -; D: -; V: TRBV28; J: TRBJ2-4; CDR3: CASSIRGGARAKNIQYF; DNA: TGTGCCAGCAGTATCAGGGGGGGAGCGAGAGCCAAAAACATTCAGTACTTC
size: many; D: -; V: TRBV29-1; J: TRBJ1-1; CDR3: CSVAGNMNTEAFF; DNA: TGCAGCGTTGCCGGCAATATGAACACTGAAGCTTTCTTT
size: -; D: -; V: TRBV9; J: TRBJ2-3; CDR3: CASSAYLDTQYF; DNA: TGTGCCAGCAGCGCATACTTAGATACGCAGTATTTT
size: -; D: -; V: TRBV7-2; J: TRBJ1-4; CDR3: CASSWRPHHQGTNEKLFF; DNA: TGTGCCAGCAGCTGGCGTCCTCACCACCAGGGAACTAATGAAAAACTGTTTTTT
size: -; D: TRBD1; V: TRBV6-6; J: TRBJ1-3; CDR3: CASSYGQGGNTIYF; DNA: TGTGCCAGCAGTTACGGACAGGGAGGGAACACCATATATTTT
size: few; D: TRBD1; V: TRBV6-1; J: TRBJ2-7; CDR3: CASREGQGTYEQYF; DNA: TGTGCCAGCAGGGAGGGACAGGGGACCTACGAGCAGTACTTC
size: -; D: -; V: TRBV15; J: TRBJ1-1; CDR3: CATSREVGPPTTMNTEAFF; DNA: TGTGCCACCAGCAGAGAAGTAGGGCCACCCACTACAATGAACACTGAAGCTTTCTTT
size: -; D: -; V: TRBV15; J: TRBJ2-1; CDR3: CATSSPDEHYNEQFF; DNA: TGTGCCACCAGCAGCCCTGACGAACACTACAATGAGCAGTTCTTC
size: -; D: -; V: TRBV28; J: TRBJ2-1; CDR3: CASSLTYGEQFF; DNA: TGTGCCAGCAGTTTAACGTACGGTGAGCAGTTCTTC
size: -; D: -; V: TRBV4-3; J: TRBJ2-2; CDR3: CASSQDGGPLGGLFF; DNA: TGCGCCAGCAGCCAAGATGGGGGTCCCCTGGGAGGGCTGTTTTTT
size: -; D: -; V: TRBV9; J: TRBJ2-7; CDR3: CASSAPRGAGAYEQYF; DNA: TGTGCCAGCAGCGCCCCCAGAGGTGCAGGGGCCTACGAGCAGTACTTC
size: -; D: -; V: TRBV20-1; J: TRBJ2-1; CDR3: CSAPNSYNEQFF; DNA: TGCAGTGCCCCCAACTCCTACAATGAGCAGTTCTTC
size: few; D: -; V: TRBV20-1; J: TRBJ2-3; CDR3: CSASEFPTRTDTQYF; DNA: TGCAGTGCTTCCGAGTTCCCTACCCGCACAGATACGCAGTATTTT
size: -; D: -; V: TRBV28; J: TRBJ1-5; CDR3: CASSLRDGAYSNQPQHF; DNA: TGTGCCAGCAGTTTAAGGGACGGGGCCTATAGCAATCAGCCCCAGCATTTT
size: few; D: -; V: TRBV7-2; J: TRBJ1-6; CDR3: CASSLANAVNSPLHF; DNA: TGTGCCAGCAGCTTAGCGAACGCTGTTAATTCACCCCTCCACTTT
size: -; D: -; V: TRBV15; J: TRBJ1-4; CDR3: CATSRVLGPDEKLFF; DNA: TGTGCCACCAGCAGAGTCTTGGGACCTGATGAAAAACTGTTTTTT
size: -; D: -; V: TRBV6-2/TRBV6-3; J: TRBJ1-1; CDR3: CASSPRQSGTEAFF; DNA: TGTGCCAGCAGTCCACGACAGTCTGGCACTGAAGCTTTCTTT
size: -; D: -; V: TRBV14; J: TRBJ2-1; CDR3: CASSHPSYNEQFF; DNA: TGTGCCAGCAGCCATCCATCCTACAATGAGCAGTTCTTC
size: -; D: -; V: TRBV6-6; J: TRBJ2-5; CDR3: CASSYGGSETQYF; DNA: TGTGCCAGCAGTTACGGAGGGTCGGAGACCCAGTACTTC
size: -; D: TRBD2; V: TRBV12-3/TRBV12-4; J: TRBJ2-7; CDR3: CASSGQTSGANEQYF; DNA: TGTGCCAGCAGTGGCCAGACTAGCGGGGCCAACGAGCAGTACTTC
size: -; D: TRBD1; V: TRBV9; J: TRBJ2-7; CDR3: CASSVGDRASEQYF; DNA: TGTGCCAGCAGCGTAGGGGACAGGGCTAGCGAGCAGTACTTC
size: few; D: -; V: TRBV2; J: TRBJ1-2; CDR3: CASSYGPEYGYTF; DNA: TGTGCCAGCAGTTACGGGCCTGAATATGGCTACACCTTC
size: -; D: -; V: TRBV7-9; J: TRBJ2-7; CDR3: CASQLSLNEQYF; DNA: TGTGCCAGCCAGCTTAGTCTGAACGAGCAGTACTTC
size: once; D: -; V: TRBV25-1; J: TRBJ2-2; CDR3: CASSEVRAGELFF; DNA: TGTGCCAGCAGTGAGGTCCGAGCCGGGGAGCTGTTTTTT
size: -; D: TRBD1; V: TRBV6-1; J: TRBJ2-7; CDR3: CASSPLGQAYEQYF; DNA: TGTGCCAGCAGTCCCCTGGGACAGGCCTACGAGCAGTACTTC
size: few; D: TRBD2; V: TRBV4-2; J: TRBJ2-5; CDR3: CASSSFSTSGRPQETQYF; DNA: TGTGCCAGCAGCTCATTCTCGACTAGCGGGAGGCCCCAAGAGACCCAGTACTTC
size: -; D: -; V: TRBV7-2; J: TRBJ2-7; CDR3: CASSLEKSWSREQYF; DNA: TGTGCCAGCAGCTTAGAAAAATCTTGGTCTCGGGAGCAGTACTTC
size: -; D: TRBD1; V: TRBV2; J: TRBJ2-7; CDR3: CASRDRENYEQYF; DNA: TGTGCCAGCAGAGACAGGGAAAACTACGAGCAGTACTTC
size: -; D: TRBD2; V: TRBV6-5; J: TRBJ2-1; CDR3: CASSHQTSGSSEQFF; DNA: TGTGCCAGCAGCCATCAGACTAGCGGGTCGAGTGAGCAGTTCTTC
size: -; D: -; V: TRBV4-1; J: TRBJ2-3; CDR3: CASSQVHSLDTQYF; DNA: TGCGCCAGCAGCCAAGTACACAGTTTAGATACGCAGTATTTT
size: few; D: -; V: TRBV2; J: TRBJ2-7; CDR3: CASSEEYSYEQYF; DNA: TGTGCCAGCAGTGAAGAGTACTCCTACGAGCAGTACTTC
size: -; D: -; V: TRBV4-3; J: TRBJ1-5; CDR3: CASSQDGGFRQPQHF; DNA: TGCGCCAGCAGCCAAGACGGGGGGTTCCGGCAGCCCCAGCATTTT
size: once; D: TRBD2; V: TRBV3-1; J: TRBJ2-5; CDR3: CASSQDPRLASQETQYF; DNA: TGTGCCAGCAGCCAAGATCCGAGACTAGCGTCCCAAGAGACCCAGTACTTC
size: -; D: -; V: TRBV20-1; J: TRBJ1-1; CDR3: CSALLSNTEAFF; DNA: TGCAGTGCTCTACTCTCGAACACTGAAGCTTTCTTT
size: -; D: TRBD2; V: TRBV7-9; J: TRBJ2-1; CDR3: CASSLAWGGTFGNEQFF; DNA: TGTGCCAGCAGCTTAGCATGGGGGGGAACATTTGGCAATGAGCAGTTCTTC
size: -; D: TRBD1; V: TRBV10-3; J: TRBJ1-5; CDR3: CAISEGSRTGPYSNQPQHF; DNA: TGTGCCATCAGTGAGGGTTCCAGGACAGGGCCTTATAGCAATCAGCCCCAGCATTTT
size: -; D: -; V: TRBV20-1; J: TRBJ2-3; CDR3: CSARGKGLPTDTQYF; DNA: TGCAGTGCTAGGGGAAAGGGCTTACCGACAGATACGCAGTATTTT
size: -; D: TRBD1; V: TRBV6-5; J: TRBJ1-2; CDR3: CASSYSGDRVYFDYGYTF; DNA: TGTGCCAGCAGTTACTCGGGGGACAGGGTGTATTTTGACTATGGCTACACCTTC
size: -; D: -; V: TRBV29-1; J: TRBJ2-7; CDR3: CSVAYRAGRKNEQYF; DNA: TGCAGCGTTGCCTACAGGGCGGGGCGTAAGAACGAGCAGTACTTC
size: -; D: -; V: TRBV7-2; J: TRBJ2-3; CDR3: CASSSSIGADTQYF; DNA: TGTGCCAGCAGCTCTTCCATAGGGGCAGATACGCAGTATTTT
size: -; D: -; V: TRBV29-1; J: TRBJ2-5; CDR3: CSVLWLWDQETQYF; DNA: TGCAGCGTTCTTTGGTTGTGGGATCAAGAGACCCAGTACTTC
size: once; D: -; V: TRBV5-5; J: TRBJ2-1; CDR3: CASSPEEYNEQFF; DNA: TGTGCCAGCAGTCCCGAGGAGTACAATGAGCAGTTCTTC
size: -; D: -; V: TRBV9; J: TRBJ2-7; CDR3: CASSVEIFGSTEQYF; DNA: TGTGCCAGCAGCGTAGAGATATTTGGTAGTACCGAGCAGTACTTC